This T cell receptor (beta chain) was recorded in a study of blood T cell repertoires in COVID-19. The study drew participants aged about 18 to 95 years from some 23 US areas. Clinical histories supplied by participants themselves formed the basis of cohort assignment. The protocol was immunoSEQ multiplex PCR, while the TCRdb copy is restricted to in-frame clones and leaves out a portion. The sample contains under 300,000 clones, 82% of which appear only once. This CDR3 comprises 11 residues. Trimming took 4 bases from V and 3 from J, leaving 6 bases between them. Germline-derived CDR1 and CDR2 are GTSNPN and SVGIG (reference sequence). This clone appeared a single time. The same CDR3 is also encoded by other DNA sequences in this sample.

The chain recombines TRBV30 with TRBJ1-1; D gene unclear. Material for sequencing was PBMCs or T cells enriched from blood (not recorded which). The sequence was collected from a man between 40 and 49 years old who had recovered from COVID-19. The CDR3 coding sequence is TGTGCCTGGAATAGAGACACTGAAGCTTTCTTT. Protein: CAWNRDTEAFF.